Listed here are 31 T cell receptor beta chains from one sample, sequenced in a study of control samples from healthy donors and cancer patients (dated by TCRdb to about 2020). Library generation was performed with the immunoSEQ multiplex PCR assay. The table comes from immuneACCESS by way of TCRdb, which keeps in-frame sequences with V and J called. Part of the clones is missing from these tables; in studies checked, under half for an unresolved V gene and the rest for unknown reasons. The sample table contains about 170,000 clones; only one count was recorded for more than 85% of them. Approximately 2% of the sample lies in the top ten. Sequencing input: blood. The source is a woman aged 40 to 50 in good health.

The genes are TRBV10-2 and TRBJ1-1; no definite D call. The CDR3 length is 11 residues. Germline CDR1 and CDR2: WSHSY and SAAADI. Between the trimmed V and J ends, which lost 6 bases and 6 bases, there was a span of 8 bases. The CDR3 spells CASRDGPEAFF. Here the CDR3 DNA reads TGCGCCAGCAGAGACGGACCTGAAGCTTTCTTT.

In the case of this clone: This CDR3 is also generated by other DNA sequences in the sample. V and J are TRBV5-1 and TRBJ1-1, with D tentatively TRBD1 (5 bases). The length of the CDR3 is 14 residues. CDR1 and CDR2 from the germline V gene are SGHRS and YFSETQ. V lost 1 base and J 1 base, leaving 8 bases between the germline ends. The CDR3: CASSLRGANTEAFF. CDR3 DNA sequence: TGCGCCAGCAGCTTGAGAGGGGCGAACACTGAAGCTTTCTTT.

V usage is TRBV19 and J usage is TRBJ2-5; 12 nucleotides align to TRBD1. Looked up from germline, CDR1 is LNHDA and CDR2 is SQIVND (reference sequence). This CDR3 has 16 residues. V shed 5 bases and J 5 bases; nucleotides not matched to a gene: 9. This CDR3 reads CASSSPGQGALETQYF. CDR3 sequence (DNA): TGTGCCAGTAGTTCTCCGGGACAGGGGGCGTTGGAGACCCAGTACTTC.

This chain joins TRBV2 and TRBJ2-7, with 10 bases that match TRBD1. Germline V CDR1 and CDR2: SNHLY, FYNNEI. Trimming cost V 10 bases and J 2 bases; bases outside gene matches: 2. The CDR3 extends over 12 amino acids. CDR3 sequence (DNA): TGTGCCAACGGACAGGGGGCCTACGAGCAGTACTTC. This translates into CANGQGAYEQYF.

V and J are TRBV2 and TRBJ1-5; 8 positions agree with TRBD1. The CDR3 runs 15 residues. The V segment lost 4 bases and the J segment 7 bases; nucleotides outside the gene matches: 9. Germline loops: CDR1 SNHLY, CDR2 FYNNEI. The CDR3 is CASSVKSTGVQPQHF. DNA of the CDR3: TGTGCCAGCAGTGTAAAGTCGACAGGGGTCCAGCCCCAGCATTTT.

V is TRBV9 and J is TRBJ2-7, with TRBD2 matching over 9 bases. The V gene end was trimmed by 3 bases and the J gene end by 0 bases; junction bases not matched to a gene: 4. The CDR3 has 15 residues. The germline V gene encodes CDR1 SGDLS and CDR2 YYNGEE. CDR3 nucleotides: TGTGCCAGCAGCGAATTAGCGGGGGACTCCTACGAGCAGTACTTC. It specifies CASSELAGDSYEQYF.

J is TRBJ1-2 and V is TRBV9; TRBD1 is a possible D gene (5 bases). V dropped 4 bases and J dropped 2 bases, with 9 bases sitting between them. The CDR3 covers 13 residues. Germline CDR1 and CDR2: SGDLS and YYNGEE. The CDR3 reads CASSRDSNYGYTF. The CDR3 bases are TGTGCCAGCAGCCGAGACAGCAACTATGGCTACACCTTC. The full variable domain, in which reference TRBV9 and TRBJ1-2 provide the parts outside the CDR3, is DSGVTQTPKHLITATGQRVTLRCSPRSGDLSVYWYQQSLDQGLQFLIQYYNGEERAKGNILERFSAQQFPDLHSELNLSSLELGDSALYFCASSRDSNYGYTFGSGTRLTVV.

The chain combines TRBV5-5 with TRBJ1-2, with 9 bases aligning to TRBD1. Germline loops: CDR1 SGHKS, CDR2 YYEKEE (reference sequence). The CDR3 has 14 residues. J was trimmed by 8 bases and V by 4 bases; bases with no gene match: 9. The CDR3 region has the DNA TGTGCCAGCAGCGATTACAGGGGGCGTGAGGGCTACACCTTC. Protein: CASSDYRGREGYTF.

This chain joins TRBV29-1 and TRBJ1-2; 7 nucleotides agree with TRBD1. Germline V gene sequence: CDR1 SQVTM, CDR2 ANQGSEA. Trimming removed 5 bases from V and 4 bases from J; junction bases left unmatched: 4. There are 12 residues in the CDR3. CDR3 amino acids: CSVQAGGYGYTF. DNA of the CDR3: TGCAGCGTTCAAGCAGGGGGCTATGGCTACACCTTC.

V is TRBV7-6 and J is TRBJ1-6, with 8 nucleotides matching TRBD1. V gave up 5 bases and J gave up 6 bases; unmatched junction bases: 9. Germline V gene lookup returns CDR1 SGHVS and CDR2 FNYEAQ. This CDR3 is built from 16 residues. CDR3 amino acids: CASSREGQGGNSPLHF. The DNA of the CDR3 is TGTGCCAGCAGCCGAGAAGGACAGGGCGGTAATTCACCCCTCCACTTT.

This clone turned up a few times. The rearrangement uses TRBV28 and TRBJ1-1; TRBD1 is a possible D gene (6 bases). CDR1 is MDHEN, CDR2 SYDVKM, per germline. This CDR3 comprises 15 residues. V was shortened by 6 bases and J by 0 bases, with 14 bases between the two germline ends. The CDR3 protein is CASSPLDRLNTEAFF. The DNA of the CDR3 is TGTGCCAGCAGCCCACTGGACAGATTGAACACTGAAGCTTTCTTT. Based on the CDR3 plus reference TRBV28 and TRBJ1-1, the full variable domain is DVKVTQSSRYLVKRTGEKVFLECVQDMDHENMFWYRQDPGLGLRLIYFSYDVKMKEKGDIPEGYSVSREKKERFSLILESASTNQTSMYLCASSPLDRLNTEAFFGQGTRLTVV.

V usage is TRBV9 and J usage is TRBJ1-3; no firm D call. This CDR3 contains 15 residues. The germline gives CDR1 SGDLS, CDR2 YYNGEE. Trimming cost V 0 bases and J 0 bases, with 7 bases left between them. CDR3 DNA: TGTGCCAGCAGCGTAGCTATGTTCTCTGGAAACACCATATATTTT. Encoded protein: CASSVAMFSGNTIYF.

The rearrangement links TRBV28 to TRBJ1-1, with D uncertain. Per the germline V gene, CDR1 is MDHEN and CDR2 is SYDVKM. The CDR3 runs to 14 residues. Deletions cut 4 bases from V and 1 base from J, with 10 bases between. The CDR3 DNA reads as TGTGCCAGCAGTTCCCCTAACTGGAACACTGAAGCTTTCTTT. This codes for CASSSPNWNTEAFF.

The J gene is TRBJ2-2, the V gene TRBV3-1 (or the pseudogene TRBV3-2); D remains unclear. Looked up from germline, CDR1 is LGHDT and CDR2 is YNNKEL (reference sequence). Trimming stripped 6 bases from V and 5 bases from J, with 13 bases between. This CDR3 spans 14 amino acids. The CDR3 nucleotides read TGTGCCAGCAGACTACTTTTGGATACCGGGGAGCTGTTTTTT. It specifies CASRLLLDTGELFF.

The CDR3 DNA reads TGTGCCTGGCAGGGTCCCTTCGGGAAACTGTTTTTT. Translating it yields CAWQGPFGKLFF. J is TRBJ1-4 and V is TRBV6-5; a possible D gene is TRBD1 (5 bases). The CDR3 totals 12 residues. Deletions cut 11 bases from V and 11 bases from J, with 18 bases between. From germline, CDR1 is MNHEY and CDR2 SVGAGI.

The rearrangement joins TRBV20-1 to TRBJ2-7, with D perhaps matching TRBD1 (6 bases). Germline V gene sequence: CDR1 DFQATT, CDR2 SNEGSKA (reference sequence). V was cut by 6 bases and J by 4 bases, with 16 bases left in between. There are 13 residues in the CDR3. The CDR3 loop reads CSASVGTTYEQYF. Here the CDR3 DNA reads TGCAGTGCCAGTGTTGGGACAACGTACGAGCAGTACTTC.

The chain joins TRBV7-9 to TRBJ1-6; D gene uncertain. CDR3 length: 17 amino acids. Germline assignment: CDR1 SEHNR and CDR2 FQNEAQ (reference sequence). Deletions cut 5 bases from V and 7 bases from J, with 21 bases between. DNA for the CDR3: TGTGCCAGCAGCGCCGACCCAAGGACCCTTCGGAATTCACCCCTCCACTTT. Its protein is CASSADPRTLRNSPLHF.

V is TRBV16 and J is TRBJ1-6; D is unclear. The ends were cut back, 0 bases at V and 10 bases at J, with 7 bases in the middle. Germline V gene lookup returns CDR1 KGHSY and CDR2 FQNENV. The CDR3 covers 13 residues. Here the CDR3 DNA reads TGTGCCAGCAGCCAATCCTCCAGCTCACCCCTCCACTTT. Translation gives CASSQSSSSPLHF.

This rearrangement joins TRBV2 to TRBJ1-1; D possibly corresponds to TRBD1 (5 bases). The germline V and J ends were trimmed by 7 bases and 10 bases, with 10 bases remaining between them. Germline CDR1 SNHLY, CDR2 FYNNEI. The CDR3 has 10 amino acids. CDR3 in DNA: TGTGCCAGCAATGGGGGAAGAGCTTTCTTT. Its protein is CASNGGRAFF. Using reference TRBV2 and TRBJ1-1 for the parts outside the CDR3, the full variable domain is EPEVTQTPSHQVTQMGQEVILRCVPISNHLYFYWYRQILGQKVEFLVSFYNNEISEKSEIFDDQFSVERPDGSNFTLKIRSTKLEDSAMYFCASNGGRAFFGQGTRLTVV.

The chain employs TRBV12-3 or TRBV12-4 and TRBJ2-7; D gene unclear. Deletions cut 2 bases from V and 6 bases from J, with 5 bases between. The CDR3 is 11 amino acids. CDR3 loop: CASSLSVEQYF. CDR3 coding DNA: TGTGCCAGCAGTTTAAGTGTCGAGCAGTACTTC.

This sequence joins TRBV13 and TRBJ1-2; TRBD1 might be the D (5 bases). CDR1 is PRHDT and CDR2 is FYEKMQ in the germline V gene (reference sequence). The CDR3 extends over 14 amino acids. The V end lost 5 bases, the J end lost 7 bases, and 17 bases lay between the germline ends. This CDR3 is CASSGTLRAGGYTF. The CDR3 nucleotides read TGTGCCAGCAGCGGCACTCTCAGGGCGGGTGGCTACACCTTC.

This chain links TRBV27 with TRBJ2-7; 7 bases match TRBD1. Trimming removed 8 bases from V and 5 bases from J; junction bases left unmatched: 6. CDR1 is MNHEY and CDR2 is SMNVEV in the germline V gene (reference sequence). CDR3 size: 12 residues. The DNA for the CDR3 is TGTGCCAGCGGTAGGGGGCCCCACGAGCAGTACTTC. Amino acid sequence: CASGRGPHEQYF.

The chain recombines TRBV2 with TRBJ2-7, with D unresolved. Germline V gene sequence: CDR1 SNHLY, CDR2 FYNNEI. V was clipped by 3 bases and J by 3 bases, with 12 bases between them. This CDR3 is built from 14 residues. The CDR3 coding sequence is TGTGCCAGCAGTGATTCGGGCCAGTACTACGAGCAGTACTTC. It is translated as CASSDSGQYYEQYF.

The rearrangement joins TRBV6-2 or TRBV6-3 to TRBJ2-7, with 8 positions matching TRBD2. Trimming cost V 2 bases and J 1 base; bases outside gene matches: 10. There are 17 residues in the CDR3. CDR1 MNHEY and CDR2 SVGEGT come from the germline V gene. The CDR3 spells CASSYPVQRGPSYEQYF. In DNA, the CDR3 is TGTGCCAGCAGTTACCCCGTACAGCGGGGGCCGTCCTACGAGCAGTACTTC.

The chain combines TRBV7-8 with TRBJ2-7, with 7 bases that match TRBD1. The CDR3 spans 15 residues. CDR1 is SGHVS and CDR2 is FQNEAQ in the germline V gene. The junction had 11 bases not matched to a gene; V was cut back by 5 bases and J by 4 bases. The CDR3 region has the DNA TGTGCCAGCAGCGCCTACGGGACAGCCGCTTACGAGCAGTACTTC. Its translation: CASSAYGTAAYEQYF.

The chain employs TRBV5-1 and TRBJ2-1; D ambiguous. With 2 bases removed from V and 6 bases from J, the gap between germline ends came to 9 bases. CDR1 and CDR2 (germline): SGHRS, YFSETQ. The CDR3 spans 13 residues. The CDR3 sequence: CASSFAVSNEQFF. The CDR3 DNA reads TGCGCCAGCAGCTTCGCGGTTAGCAATGAGCAGTTCTTC. Full variable domain (missing parts from reference TRBV5-1 and TRBJ2-1): KAGVTQTPRYLIKTRGQQVTLSCSPISGHRSVSWYQQTPGQGLQFLFEYFSETQRNKGNFPGRFSGRQFSNSRSEMNVSTLELGDSALYLCASSFAVSNEQFFGPGTRLTVL.

The genes are TRBV27 and TRBJ1-5; 9 bases fit TRBD1. After removal of 6 bases from V and 4 bases from J, the junction contained 1 base not matched to a gene. This CDR3 is 13 amino acids long. Germline V gene lookup returns CDR1 MNHEY and CDR2 SMNVEV (reference sequence). The CDR3 nucleotides read TGTGCCAGCAGCGGACAGGGGAATCAGCCCCAGCATTTT. Amino acid sequence: CASSGQGNQPQHF.

This rearrangement joins TRBV2 to TRBJ2-1; 8 bases match TRBD2. Unmatched junction bases numbered 8, after V lost 10 bases and J lost 0 bases. This CDR3 comprises 15 residues. Germline V gene lookup returns CDR1 SNHLY and CDR2 FYNNEI. This chain's CDR3 is CATPGTRSSYNEQFF. CDR3 bases: TGTGCCACCCCCGGGACTAGAAGCTCCTACAATGAGCAGTTCTTC.

The rearrangement links TRBV7-8 to TRBJ1-5; D is possibly TRBD1 (6 bases). The CDR3 contains 17 residues. Germline assignment: CDR1 SGHVS and CDR2 FQNEAQ. Between the trimmed V and J ends, which lost 5 bases and 0 bases, there was a span of 17 bases. The DNA of the CDR3 is TGTGCCAGCAGCCCGATTCCCGGGGGGCTTAGCAATCAGCCCCAGCATTTT. Translating gives CASSPIPGGLSNQPQHF. The full variable domain, rest sourced from reference TRBV7-8 and TRBJ1-5, is GAGVSQSPRYKVAKRGQDVALRCDPISGHVSLFWYQQALGQGPEFLTYFQNEAQLDKSGLPSDRFFAERPEGSVSTLKIQRTQQEDSAVYLCASSPIPGGLSNQPQHFGDGTRLSIL.

The rearrangement links TRBV3-1 (or the pseudogene TRBV3-2) to TRBJ2-3; no clear D. The CDR3 extends over 15 amino acids. Germline V gene lookup returns CDR1 LGHDT and CDR2 YNNKEL (reference sequence). Trimming removed 4 bases at V and 0 bases at J, with 11 bases between. CDR3 protein: CASSRSAPSTDTQYF. The CDR3, as DNA: TGTGCCAGCAGCCGGTCCGCTCCTAGCACAGATACGCAGTATTTT.

The genes are TRBV5-1 and TRBJ2-5, with TRBD2 identical over 7 bases. The germline CDR1 and CDR2 sequences are SGHRS and YFSETQ. The CDR3 is 16 amino acids. The junction had 14 bases not matched to a gene; V was cut back by 4 bases and J by 5 bases. CDR3 in DNA: TGCGCCAGCAGCAACTACGGGACTCCCGGGGGGGAGACCCAGTACTTC. Protein sequence: CASSNYGTPGGETQYF.